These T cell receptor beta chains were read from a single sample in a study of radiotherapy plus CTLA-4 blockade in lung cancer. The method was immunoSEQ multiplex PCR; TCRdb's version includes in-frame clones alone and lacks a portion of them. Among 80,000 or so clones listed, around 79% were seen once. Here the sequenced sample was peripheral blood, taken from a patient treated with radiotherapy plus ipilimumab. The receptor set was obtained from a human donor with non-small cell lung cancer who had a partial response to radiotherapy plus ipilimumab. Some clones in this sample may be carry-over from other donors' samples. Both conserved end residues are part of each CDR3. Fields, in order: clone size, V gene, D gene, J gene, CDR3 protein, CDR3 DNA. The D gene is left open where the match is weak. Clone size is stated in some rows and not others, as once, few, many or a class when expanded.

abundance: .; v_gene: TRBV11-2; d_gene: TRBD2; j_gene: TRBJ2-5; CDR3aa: CASSFNPKSSLAGEKTQYF; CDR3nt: TGTGCCAGCAGCTTCAATCCCAAGAGTTCCCTAGCGGGGGAAAAGACCCAGTACTTC
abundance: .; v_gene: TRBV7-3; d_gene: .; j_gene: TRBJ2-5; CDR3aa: CASSLNRGGQETQYF; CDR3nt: TGTGCCAGCAGCTTAAACAGGGGGGGCCAAGAGACCCAGTACTTC
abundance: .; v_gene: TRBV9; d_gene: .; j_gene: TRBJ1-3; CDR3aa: CASSVAGASGDTIYF; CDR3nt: TGTGCCAGCAGCGTAGCTGGAGCCTCTGGAGACACCATATATTTT
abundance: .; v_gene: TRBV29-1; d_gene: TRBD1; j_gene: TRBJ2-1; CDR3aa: CSVEVSRGSLSSYNEQFF; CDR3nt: TGCAGCGTTGAAGTATCCAGGGGGTCCCTGAGCTCCTACAATGAGCAGTTCTTC
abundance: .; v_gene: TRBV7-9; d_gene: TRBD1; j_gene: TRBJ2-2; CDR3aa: CASSLRQGGTGELFF; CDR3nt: TGTGCCAGCAGCTTACGACAGGGCGGGACCGGGGAGCTGTTTTTT
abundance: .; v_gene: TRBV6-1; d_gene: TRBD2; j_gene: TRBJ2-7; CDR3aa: CASRLAGASYEQYF; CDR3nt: TGTGCCAGCAGATTAGCGGGAGCAAGCTACGAGCAGTACTTC
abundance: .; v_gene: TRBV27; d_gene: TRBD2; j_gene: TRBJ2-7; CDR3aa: CASSAGTSGAVEQYF; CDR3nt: TGTGCCAGCAGTGCAGGGACTAGCGGGGCAGTGGAGCAGTACTTC
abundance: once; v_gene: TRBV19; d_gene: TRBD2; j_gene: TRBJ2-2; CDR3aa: CASSAGTRRTGELFF; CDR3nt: TGTGCCAGTAGTGCCGGGACTAGGCGTACCGGGGAGCTGTTTTTT
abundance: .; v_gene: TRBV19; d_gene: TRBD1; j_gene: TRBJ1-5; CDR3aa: CASSMGQGGHQPQHF; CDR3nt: TGTGCCAGTAGTATGGGACAGGGGGGTCATCAGCCCCAGCATTTT
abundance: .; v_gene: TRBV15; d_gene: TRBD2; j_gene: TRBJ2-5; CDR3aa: CATSRGGTRRESLGRETQYF; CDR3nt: TGTGCCACCAGCAGAGGGGGGACGAGGCGGGAGTCCCTCGGGCGGGAGACCCAGTACTTC
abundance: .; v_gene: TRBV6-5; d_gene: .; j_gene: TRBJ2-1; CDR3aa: CASSPRRVSYNEQFF; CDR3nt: TGTGCCAGCAGCCCCCGGAGGGTTTCCTACAATGAGCAGTTCTTC
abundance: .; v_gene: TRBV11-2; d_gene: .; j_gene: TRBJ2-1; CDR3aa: CASSPLGRPYNEQFF; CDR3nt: TGTGCCAGCAGCCCTTTGGGGAGGCCCTACAATGAGCAGTTCTTC
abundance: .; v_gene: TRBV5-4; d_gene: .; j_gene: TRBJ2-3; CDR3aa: CASRSGGGTLADTQYF; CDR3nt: TGTGCCAGCAGGAGTGGGGGGGGCACCTTGGCAGATACGCAGTATTTT
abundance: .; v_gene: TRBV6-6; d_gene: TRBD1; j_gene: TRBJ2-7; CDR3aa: CASSNPPGQRIYEQYF; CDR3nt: TGTGCCAGCAGTAATCCACCGGGACAGCGCATCTACGAGCAGTACTTC
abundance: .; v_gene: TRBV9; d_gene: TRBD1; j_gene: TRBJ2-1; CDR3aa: CASSAQQGAYEQFF; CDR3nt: TGTGCCAGCAGCGCCCAGCAGGGGGCATATGAGCAGTTCTTC
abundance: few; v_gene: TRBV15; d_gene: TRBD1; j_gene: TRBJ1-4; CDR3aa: CATTRDRGHEKLFF; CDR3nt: TGTGCCACCACCCGGGACAGGGGGCATGAAAAACTGTTTTTT
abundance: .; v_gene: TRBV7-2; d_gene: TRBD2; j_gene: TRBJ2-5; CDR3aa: CASSLASSGSRGETQYF; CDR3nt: TGTGCCAGCAGCTTAGCTTCTAGCGGGAGCCGTGGTGAGACCCAGTACTTC
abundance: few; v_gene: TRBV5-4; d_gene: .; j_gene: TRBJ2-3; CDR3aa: CASSRERKGVSTDTQYF; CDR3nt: TGTGCCAGCAGCCGGGAGAGGAAAGGGGTCAGCACAGATACGCAGTATTTT
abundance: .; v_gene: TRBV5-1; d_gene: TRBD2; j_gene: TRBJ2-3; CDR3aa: CASSLANGGADTQYF; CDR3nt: TGCGCCAGCAGCTTGGCCAACGGGGGGGCTGATACGCAGTATTTT
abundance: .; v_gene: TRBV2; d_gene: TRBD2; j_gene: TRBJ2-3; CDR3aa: CASSEDKLAGGVAQYF; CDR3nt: TGTGCCAGCAGTGAAGACAAACTAGCGGGAGGGGTGGCGCAGTATTTT
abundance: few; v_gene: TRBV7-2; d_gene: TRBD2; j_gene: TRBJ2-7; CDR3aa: CASSQRGGRYEQYF; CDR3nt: TGTGCCAGCAGCCAGCGGGGGGGACGCTACGAGCAGTACTTC
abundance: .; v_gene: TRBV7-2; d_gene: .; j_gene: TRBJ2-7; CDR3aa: CASKIAATYEQYF; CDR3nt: TGTGCCAGCAAAATAGCGGCAACCTACGAGCAGTACTTC
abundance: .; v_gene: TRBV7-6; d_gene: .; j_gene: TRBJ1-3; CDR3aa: CASSLFGEGNTIYF; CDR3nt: TGTGCCAGCAGCCTCTTCGGGGAAGGAAACACCATATATTTT
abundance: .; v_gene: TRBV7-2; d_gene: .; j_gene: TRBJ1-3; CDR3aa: CASSLRFAGGNTIYF; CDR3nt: TGTGCCAGCAGTCTTAGGTTCGCAGGGGGAAACACCATATATTTT
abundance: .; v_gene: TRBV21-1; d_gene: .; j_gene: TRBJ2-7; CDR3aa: CASSHRSGQGYEQYF; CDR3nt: TGTGCCAGCAGCCACCGGTCCGGACAGGGATACGAGCAGTACTTC
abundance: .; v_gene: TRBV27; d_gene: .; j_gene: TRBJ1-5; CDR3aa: CASSLVRGGWNQPQHF; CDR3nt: TGTGCCAGCAGTTTGGTTCGGGGAGGATGGAATCAGCCCCAGCATTTT
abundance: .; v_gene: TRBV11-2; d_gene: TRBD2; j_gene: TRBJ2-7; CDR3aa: CASSLVGGSAHEQYF; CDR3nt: TGTGCCAGCAGCTTAGTAGGCGGGAGTGCCCACGAGCAGTACTTC
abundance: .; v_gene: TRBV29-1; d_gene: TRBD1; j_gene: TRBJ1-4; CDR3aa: CSVTGTGRRDEKLFF; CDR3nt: TGCAGCGTCACCGGGACAGGGAGAAGGGATGAAAAACTGTTTTTT
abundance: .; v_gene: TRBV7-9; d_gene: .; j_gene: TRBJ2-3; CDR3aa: CASSLGLVHGDTQYF; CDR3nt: TGTGCCAGCAGCTTAGGACTAGTTCATGGCGATACGCAGTATTTT
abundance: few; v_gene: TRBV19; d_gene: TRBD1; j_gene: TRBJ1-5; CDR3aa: CASSGQVPNQPQHF; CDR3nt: TGTGCCAGTAGTGGACAGGTTCCCAATCAGCCCCAGCATTTT
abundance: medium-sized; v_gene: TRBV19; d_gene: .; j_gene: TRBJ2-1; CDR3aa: CASSIRSPGHEQFF; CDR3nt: TGTGCCAGTAGTATAAGGTCCCCAGGCCATGAGCAGTTCTTC
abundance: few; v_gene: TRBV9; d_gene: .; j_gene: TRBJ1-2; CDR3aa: CASSVGWTGYTF; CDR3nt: TGTGCCAGCAGCGTAGGATGGACAGGCTACACCTTC
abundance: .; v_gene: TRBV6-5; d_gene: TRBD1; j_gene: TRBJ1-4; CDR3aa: CASMRTGLNEKLFF; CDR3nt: TGTGCCAGCATGCGGACAGGCCTTAATGAAAAACTGTTTTTT
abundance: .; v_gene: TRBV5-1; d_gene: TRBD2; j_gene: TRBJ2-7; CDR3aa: CASSGEGLAGVDAYEQYF; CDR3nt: TGCGCCAGCAGCGGCGAAGGACTAGCGGGAGTCGACGCCTACGAGCAGTACTTC
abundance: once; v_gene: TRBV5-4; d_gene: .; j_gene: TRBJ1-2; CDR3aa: CASSPYAAGYGYTF; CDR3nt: TGTGCCAGCAGCCCCTACGCGGCAGGGTATGGCTACACCTTC
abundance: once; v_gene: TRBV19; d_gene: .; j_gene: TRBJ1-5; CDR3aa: CASSIQDNNQPQHF; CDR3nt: TGTGCCAGTAGTATACAGGATAACAATCAGCCCCAGCATTTT
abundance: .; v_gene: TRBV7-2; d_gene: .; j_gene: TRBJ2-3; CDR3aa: CASSPPFYREGTDTQYF; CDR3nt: TGTGCCAGCAGCCCGCCCTTCTACAGGGAGGGTACAGATACGCAGTATTTT
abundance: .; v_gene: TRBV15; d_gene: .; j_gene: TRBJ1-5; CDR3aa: CATSNLLGVPGTQPQHF; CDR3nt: TGTGCCACCAGCAACCTCCTGGGAGTACCCGGTACCCAGCCCCAGCATTTT
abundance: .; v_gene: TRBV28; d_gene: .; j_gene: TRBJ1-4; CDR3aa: CASSSGQPNEKLFF; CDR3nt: TGTGCCAGCAGTTCCGGACAGCCTAATGAAAAACTGTTTTTT
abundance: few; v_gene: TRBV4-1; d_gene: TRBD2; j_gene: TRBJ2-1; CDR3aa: CASSRPGRETGGGEQFF; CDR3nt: TGCGCCAGCAGCCGTCCAGGGAGGGAGACGGGGGGGGGTGAGCAGTTCTTC
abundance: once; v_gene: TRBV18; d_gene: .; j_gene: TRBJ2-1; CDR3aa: CASSPPGRGSSYNEQFF; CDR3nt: TGTGCCAGCTCACCACCCGGTCGGGGGAGCTCCTACAATGAGCAGTTCTTC
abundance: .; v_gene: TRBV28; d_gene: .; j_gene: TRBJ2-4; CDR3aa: CASSLSTIKNIQYF; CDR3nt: TGTGCCAGCAGTTTGAGTACCATCAAAAACATTCAGTACTTC
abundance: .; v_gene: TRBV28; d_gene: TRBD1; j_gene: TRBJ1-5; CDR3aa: CASSGTGNQPQHF; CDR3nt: TGTGCCAGCAGCGGGACAGGCAATCAGCCCCAGCATTTT
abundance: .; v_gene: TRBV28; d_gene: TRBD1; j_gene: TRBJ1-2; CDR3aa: CASRLSRGQGGGYTF; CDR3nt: TGTGCCAGCAGGTTATCCCGGGGACAGGGAGGTGGCTACACCTTC
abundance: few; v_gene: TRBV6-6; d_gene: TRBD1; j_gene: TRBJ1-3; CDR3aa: CATGGSGNTIYF; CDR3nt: TGTGCCACAGGGGGCTCTGGAAACACCATATATTTT
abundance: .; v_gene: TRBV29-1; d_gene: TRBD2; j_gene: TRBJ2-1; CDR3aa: CSAGWGLVVDNEQFF; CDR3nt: TGCAGCGCCGGGTGGGGACTAGTGGTAGACAATGAGCAGTTCTTC
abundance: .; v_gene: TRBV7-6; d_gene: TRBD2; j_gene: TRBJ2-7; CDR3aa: CASSFSTSSHEQYF; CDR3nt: TGTGCCAGCAGCTTCTCGACTAGCAGTCACGAGCAGTACTTC
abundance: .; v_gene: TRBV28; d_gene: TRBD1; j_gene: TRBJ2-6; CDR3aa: CASSQRQGRALANVLTF; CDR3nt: TGTGCCAGCAGCCAGAGACAGGGGAGAGCGTTGGCCAACGTCCTGACTTTC
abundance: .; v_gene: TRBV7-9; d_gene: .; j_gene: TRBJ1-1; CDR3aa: CASSLALVGGEAFF; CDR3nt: TGTGCCAGCAGCTTAGCGCTTGTCGGGGGTGAAGCTTTCTTT
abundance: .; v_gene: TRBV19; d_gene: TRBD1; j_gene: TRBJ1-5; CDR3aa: CASSPRGQFNQPQHF; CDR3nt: TGTGCCAGTAGTCCACGGGGACAGTTTAATCAGCCCCAGCATTTT
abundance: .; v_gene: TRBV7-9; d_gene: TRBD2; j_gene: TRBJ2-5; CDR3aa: CASRPLAGTIETQYF; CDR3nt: TGTGCCAGCAGACCCCTAGCGGGAACTATAGAGACCCAGTACTTC
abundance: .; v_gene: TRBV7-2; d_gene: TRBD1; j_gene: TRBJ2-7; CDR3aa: CASSRMQGQADEQYF; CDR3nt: TGTGCCAGCAGCCGCATGCAGGGACAGGCTGACGAGCAGTACTTC